Below are 18 T cell receptor beta chains sequenced from a single sample in a study of T cell responses to AZD1222 COVID-19 vaccine. Clones were sequenced by immunoSEQ multiplex PCR, and TCRdb holds only the in-frame ones, with some missing. Here the sample spans under 130,000 clones, about 88% being singletons. The source was peripheral blood, collected on day 0 of AZD1222 vaccination. Source of these receptors: an adult in good health.

This sequence joins TRBV9 and TRBJ2-1; 7 nucleotides match TRBD1. Germline V lookup: CDR1 SGDLS, CDR2 YYNGEE. This CDR3 region has 11 residues. J gave up 9 bases and V 3 bases, and 0 bases lay outside the gene matches. The CDR3 sequence: CASSAGGEQFF. The DNA for the CDR3 is TGTGCCAGCAGCGCAGGGGGTGAGCAGTTCTTC.

A note on this clone: The sample has other DNA sequences that encode this CDR3 too. The genes are TRBV24-1 and TRBJ2-3; 11 bases match TRBD1. V was clipped by 4 bases and J by 3 bases; unmatched bases: 2. Per germline, CDR1 KGHDR and CDR2 SFDVKD. CDR3 size: 15 residues. The CDR3 DNA follows: TGTGCCACCAGTGACAGGGACAGGGGGACAGATACGCAGTATTTT. Translated, it gives CATSDRDRGTDTQYF.

The chain couples TRBV19 to TRBJ2-1; 8 bases match TRBD2. CDR1 and CDR2 (germline): LNHDA, SQIVND (reference sequence). The length of the CDR3 is 15 residues. The junction had 11 bases not matched to a gene; V was cut back by 5 bases and J by 8 bases. The CDR3 DNA is TGTGCCAGTAGTCAACTAGCGGTTTACGGGGATGAGCAGTTCTTC. As protein: CASSQLAVYGDEQFF.

V gene TRBV7-9 combines with J gene TRBJ2-5; 7 bases agree with TRBD1. Germline values: CDR1 SEHNR, CDR2 FQNEAQ (reference sequence). The CDR3 runs to 14 residues. V lost 4 bases, J lost 1 base, and 3 bases stayed unmatched. DNA for the CDR3: TGTGCCAGCAGCTCCACAGGGGCCCAAGAGACCCAGTACTTC. It codes for CASSSTGAQETQYF.

This sequence joins TRBV11-3 and TRBJ2-3; possible D gene TRBD2, 5 bases. There are 14 residues in the CDR3. Germline V gene data show CDR1 as SGHNT and CDR2 as YENEEA. The V end was cut by 0 bases, the J end by 3 bases, with 7 bases between. The CDR3 bases are TGTGCCAGCAGCTTAGACGGCGGGACAGATACGCAGTATTTT. This sequence encodes CASSLDGGTDTQYF. Based on the CDR3 plus reference TRBV11-3 and TRBJ2-3, the full variable domain is EAGVVQSPRYKIIEKKQPVAFWCNPISGHNTLYWYLQNLGQGPELLIRYENEEAVDDSQLPKDRFSAERLKGVDSTLKIQPAELGDSAVYLCASSLDGGTDTQYFGPGTRLTVL.

The CDR3 DNA is TGTGCCAGCTCACTCTCACTAGCGGGAGACAATGAGCAGTTCTTC. Its protein product is CASSLSLAGDNEQFF. This chain joins TRBV18 and TRBJ2-1; TRBD2 agrees at 11 bases. This CDR3 comprises 15 residues. In germline, CDR1 is KGHSH, CDR2 LQKENI. V lost 4 bases to trimming and J lost 5 bases; unmatched junction nucleotides: 4.

The chain links TRBV7-9 to TRBJ2-7; TRBD2 agrees at 10 bases. From germline, CDR1 is SEHNR and CDR2 FQNEAQ (reference sequence). The CDR3 runs 13 residues. With 7 bases clipped from V and 5 bases from J, the junction kept 5 bases outside the gene matches. CDR3 nucleotides: TGTGCCAGCAAGCGGGAGGGCCCCAACGAGCAGTACTTC. Protein: CASKREGPNEQYF. Combining the CDR3 with reference TRBV7-9 and TRBJ2-7 gives the whole variable domain DTGVSQNPRHKITKRGQNVTFRCDPISEHNRLYWYRQTLGQGPEFLTYFQNEAQLEKSRLLSDRFSAERPKGSFSTLEIQRTEQGDSAMYLCASKREGPNEQYFGPGTRLTVT.

J is TRBJ2-7 and V is TRBV30; D might be TRBD2 (6 bases). V shed 2 bases and J shed 8 bases, with 19 bases lying between them. The CDR3 runs to 14 residues. Germline lookup yields CDR1 GTSNPN and CDR2 SVGIG (reference sequence). The CDR3 bases are TGTGCCTGGAGTTCCGGGACTGATAATACGAAGCAGTACTTC. Translating it yields CAWSSGTDNTKQYF.

The CDR3 bases are TGTGCCAGCAGCCGGACGACTAGCGGGGGCAGGGAGCAGTACTTC. Amino acids: CASSRTTSGGREQYF. The rearrangement links TRBV6-5 to TRBJ2-7; 12 bases agree with TRBD2. V lost 6 bases to trimming and J lost 7 bases; unmatched junction nucleotides: 10. Germline CDR1 MNHEY, CDR2 SVGAGI. This CDR3 has 15 residues.

A few counts support this clone. The chain is built from TRBV7-2 and TRBJ2-3; 7 nucleotides match TRBD2. Germline values: CDR1 SGHTA, CDR2 FQGNSA. Trimming removed 2 bases from V and 3 bases from J; junction bases left unmatched: 17. The CDR3 contains 19 residues. CDR3 loop: CASSLNSFAGGRGTDTQYF. CDR3 DNA sequence: TGTGCCAGCAGCTTAAACTCTTTCGCGGGCGGGAGAGGAACAGATACGCAGTATTTT.

The V gene is TRBV3-1 (or the pseudogene TRBV3-2), the J gene TRBJ1-2, with D possibly matching TRBD1 (6 bases). V was clipped by 5 bases and J by 4 bases, with 14 bases between them. The germline V gene encodes CDR1 LGHDT and CDR2 YNNKEL (reference sequence). This CDR3 comprises 14 residues. The CDR3 spells CASSLTGKAYGYTF. The CDR3 coding sequence is TGTGCCAGCAGCTTAACAGGGAAGGCCTATGGCTACACCTTC.

This chain joins TRBV9 and TRBJ2-3; maybe TRBD2 (6 bases). The CDR3 sequence is 15 residues long. CDR1 and CDR2 from the germline V gene are SGDLS and YYNGEE. Trimming stripped 3 bases from V and 2 bases from J, with 13 bases between. The CDR3, as DNA: TGTGCCAGCAGCGAGGGAGGAGGGACCACAGATACGCAGTATTTT. Protein: CASSEGGGTTDTQYF. The whole variable domain, filled in from reference TRBV9 and TRBJ2-3, reads DSGVTQTPKHLITATGQRVTLRCSPRSGDLSVYWYQQSLDQGLQFLIQYYNGEERAKGNILERFSAQQFPDLHSELNLSSLELGDSALYFCASSEGGGTTDTQYFGPGTRLTVL.

The rearrangement uses TRBV3-1 (or the pseudogene TRBV3-2) and TRBJ1-4, with 10 positions matching TRBD1. The length of the CDR3 is 13 residues. Germline V CDR1 and CDR2: LGHDT, YNNKEL (reference sequence). Germline trimming cut 8 bases from V and 9 bases from J; bases unmatched to any gene: 6. The CDR3 region has the DNA TGTGCCAGCGGGGGGGGACAGGGGAAAAAACTGTTTTTT. It specifies CASGGGQGKKLFF.

V gene TRBV25-1 combines with J gene TRBJ1-3; D gene uncertain. Germline CDR1 is MGHDK and CDR2 is SYGVNS. Trimming shortened V by 7 bases and J by 6 bases, and 13 bases separated the two germline ends. This CDR3 spans 13 amino acids. The CDR3 protein is CASTPSHENTIYF. CDR3 nucleotides: TGTGCCAGCACCCCAAGTCATGAAAACACCATATATTTT.

The J gene is TRBJ1-4, the V gene TRBV7-9; no reliable D call. In germline, CDR1 is SEHNR, CDR2 FQNEAQ (reference sequence). This CDR3 contains 14 residues. Trimming cost V 4 bases and J 0 bases, with 6 bases left between them. DNA of the CDR3: TGTGCCAGCAGCTGGACCCCAACTAATGAAAAACTGTTTTTT. Its translation: CASSWTPTNEKLFF.

The chain joins TRBV7-2 to TRBJ2-5, with TRBD1 matching 7 bases. V lost 6 bases and J lost 2; bases outside the gene matches: 3. From germline, CDR1 is SGHTA and CDR2 FQGNSA. The CDR3 totals 13 residues. CDR3: CASSPGQQETQYF. In DNA form, the CDR3 reads TGTGCCAGCAGTCCGGGACAGCAAGAGACCCAGTACTTC.

The chain has TRBV12-3 or TRBV12-4 and TRBJ1-1; weak D call: TRBD1 (6 bases). There are 13 residues in the CDR3. V was trimmed by 10 bases and J by 1 base, leaving 13 bases between them. The CDR3 loop is CATGRGENTEAFF. The CDR3 DNA sequence: TGTGCCACGGGCAGGGGCGAGAACACTGAAGCTTTCTTT.

The CDR3 coding sequence is TGTGCCAGCAGGCCGGACAGGGAATCGACTGAAGCTTTCTTT. Encoded protein: CASRPDRESTEAFF. The chain has TRBV7-9 and TRBJ1-1, with 8 bases lining up with TRBD1. This CDR3 contains 14 residues. V lost 6 bases and J lost 5; bases outside the gene matches: 8. The germline V gene has CDR1 SEHNR and CDR2 FQNEAQ (reference sequence).